The 20 T cell receptor beta chains below come from one sample, sequenced in a study of beta chain features in type 1 diabetes. Findings and limits, study-wide: Among all four CD4+ subsets, Type 1 diabetes patients had TCRB CDR3s that were moderately but significantly shorter.

Expressed TCRB transcripts got sequenced, as all isolated RNA was reverse transcribed. Profiling relied on immunoSEQ multiplex PCR, and the TCRdb table lists in-frame clones only, not all of them. The repertoire consists of around 45,000 clones, with approximately 43% occurring once and the leading ten covering roughly 0.13%. No antigen has been identified for these receptors. The sequencing input was stem cell memory CD4+ T cells from blood. All receptors come from a young man with type 1 diabetes.

The chain carries TRBV7-3 and TRBJ2-1; a possible D gene is TRBD2 (5 bases). The V and J ends lost 5 bases and 6 bases respectively, with 17 bases between them. Germline loops: CDR1 SGHTA, CDR2 FQGTGA. This CDR3 is 15 amino acids long. The CDR3, as DNA: TGTGCCAGCAGCCCAAGGAGGCGTCGCTCCAATGAGCAGTTCTTC. It codes for CASSPRRRRSNEQFF.

V usage is TRBV5-1 and J usage is TRBJ2-5; a weak D match, TRBD2 (6 bases). This CDR3 comprises 16 residues. Germline V CDR1 and CDR2: SGHRS, YFSETQ. The V gene lost 1 base and the J gene lost 4 bases, with 17 bases spanning the gap. In DNA, the CDR3 is TGCGCCAGCAGCTTGACTCCGGAGTCCGGGGGAGAGACCCAGTACTTC. Translating it yields CASSLTPESGGETQYF.

There are a few counts of this clone. The rearrangement links TRBV5-1 to TRBJ2-3, with TRBD2 as a possible D gene (6 bases). This CDR3 contains 15 residues. The germline V and J ends were trimmed by 4 bases and 5 bases, with 17 bases remaining between them. Germline V CDR1 and CDR2: SGHRS, YFSETQ. The CDR3 reads CASSPGRASVDTQYF. CDR3 DNA: TGCGCCAGCAGCCCGGGGCGGGCTAGCGTAGATACGCAGTATTTT. Complete variable domain (other parts from reference TRBV5-1 and TRBJ2-3): KAGVTQTPRYLIKTRGQQVTLSCSPISGHRSVSWYQQTPGQGLQFLFEYFSETQRNKGNFPGRFSGRQFSNSRSEMNVSTLELGDSALYLCASSPGRASVDTQYFGPGTRLTVL.

This clone was picked up a small number of times. The chain recombines TRBV6-6 with TRBJ1-1; no reliable D call. The CDR3 has 14 amino acids. Germline V gene sequence: CDR1 MNHNY, CDR2 SVGAGI (reference sequence). Trimming removed 8 bases at V and 0 bases at J, with 13 bases between. The chain's CDR3 is CASDSTQMNTEAFF. DNA of the CDR3: TGTGCCAGCGACTCGACCCAAATGAACACTGAAGCTTTCTTT.

The V call is TRBV29-1, the J call TRBJ2-2; 9 bases are a match to TRBD2. This CDR3 spans 12 amino acids. V dropped 7 bases and J dropped 8; count of bases not matched to a gene: 5. Germline V gene sequence: CDR1 SQVTM, CDR2 ANQGSEA. CDR3 coding DNA: TGCAGCGCACGGACTAGCGCAGGGGAGCTGTTTTTT. Amino acid sequence: CSARTSAGELFF.

The CDR3 sequence is CASSAGQGSGNTIYF. The CDR3 DNA follows: TGTGCCAGCAGCGCCGGACAGGGGAGCGGAAACACCATATATTTT. This rearrangement joins TRBV9 to TRBJ1-3, with 9 bases that match TRBD1. J was trimmed by 4 bases and V by 3 bases; bases with no gene match: 5. CDR1 SGDLS and CDR2 YYNGEE come from the germline V gene. The CDR3 loop spans 15 amino acids.

This clone is a singleton in its sample. The chain uses TRBV6-6 and TRBJ2-3; the match to TRBD1 covers 9 bases. V dropped 2 bases and J dropped 3; count of bases not matched to a gene: 3. Germline V gives CDR1 MNHNY, CDR2 SVGAGI (reference sequence). CDR3 length: 15 residues. CDR3: CASSYPGQGTDTQYF. CDR3 DNA sequence: TGTGCCAGCAGTTACCCGGGACAGGGTACAGATACGCAGTATTTT.

This chain connects TRBV5-1 to TRBJ2-7; TRBD1 aligns across 9 bases. Germline lookup yields CDR1 SGHRS and CDR2 YFSETQ. The CDR3 extends over 14 amino acids. Germline trimming cut 2 bases from V and 4 bases from J; bases unmatched to any gene: 4. CDR3 DNA: TGCGCCAGCAGCTTACCGGGACAGGGTTACGAGCAGTACTTC. This codes for CASSLPGQGYEQYF.

For the CDR3, the DNA is TGTGCCAGCAGCCAGGGGTGGGGGCCTGGAGATACGCAGTATTTT. Translated: CASSQGWGPGDTQYF. The chain carries TRBV7-3 and TRBJ2-3; D is perhaps TRBD1 (6 bases). This CDR3 is built from 15 residues. Trimming left V 5 bases short and J 5 bases short, with 17 bases between. Germline CDR1 is SGHTA and CDR2 is FQGTGA.

Only a few counts were recorded for this clone. The chain has TRBV28 and TRBJ2-7; maybe TRBD2 (6 bases). Trimming removed 3 bases from V and 3 bases from J, with 15 bases in between. There are 15 residues in the CDR3. Germline-derived CDR1 and CDR2 are MDHEN and SYDVKM. CDR3 in DNA: TGTGCCAGCAGTTTTGGAGGATTGGGGGGCTACGAGCAGTACTTC. Its protein is CASSFGGLGGYEQYF.

For the CDR3, the DNA is TGTGCCTGGAGTGCCGCGGGAAACATTCAGTACTTC. This translates into CAWSAAGNIQYF. The rearrangement links TRBV30 to TRBJ2-4; D perhaps matches TRBD2 (5 bases). Between the trimmed V and J ends, which lost 1 base and 6 bases, there was a span of 7 bases. This CDR3 is built from 12 residues. Germline V gene sequence: CDR1 GTSNPN, CDR2 SVGIG (reference sequence).

The chain carries TRBV7-2 and TRBJ1-2; D is unclear. Germline CDR1 reads SGHTA; CDR2 reads FQGNSA. The V end lost 5 bases, the J end lost 4 bases, and 14 bases lay between the germline ends. The CDR3 extends over 14 amino acids. The CDR3 is CASSPGGGGYGYTF. The CDR3 nucleotides are TGTGCCAGCAGCCCCGGTGGAGGCGGCTATGGCTACACCTTC.

V and J are TRBV28 and TRBJ1-5; the D is unclear. The germline V gene encodes CDR1 MDHEN and CDR2 SYDVKM. The CDR3 runs 14 residues. Trimming cost V 6 bases and J 4 bases, with 13 bases left between them. The chain's CDR3 is CASRVAVSNQPQHF. For the CDR3, the DNA is TGTGCCAGCAGGGTAGCTGTTTCTAATCAGCCCCAGCATTTT.

The rearrangement links TRBV29-1 to TRBJ2-1; 10 bases align to TRBD1. This CDR3 contains 13 residues. CDR1 SQVTM and CDR2 ANQGSEA come from the germline V gene. The junction had 3 bases not matched to a gene; V was cut back by 6 bases and J by 4 bases. CDR3 amino acids: CSVRDRGYNEQFF. The CDR3 DNA follows: TGCAGCGTCCGGGACAGGGGATACAATGAGCAGTTCTTC.

This clone was seen only a few times. The chain recombines TRBV28 with TRBJ2-7; 11 nucleotides align to TRBD2. V gave up 5 bases and J gave up 3 bases; unmatched junction bases: 9. The CDR3 is made up of 16 amino acids. Germline loops: CDR1 MDHEN, CDR2 SYDVKM. DNA for the CDR3: TGTGCCAGCAGTCCCGGAGGCCTAGCGGGAGGCTACGAGCAGTACTTC. Translated: CASSPGGLAGGYEQYF.

This clone was seen more than once but under ten times. The chain has TRBV28 and TRBJ1-1; D remains unclear. V lost 3 bases, J lost 4 bases, and 12 bases lay in between. Germline values: CDR1 MDHEN, CDR2 SYDVKM. CDR3 length equals 14 residues. CDR3 sequence: CASSFSPSSTEAFF. The DNA of the CDR3 is TGTGCCAGCAGTTTCTCCCCGTCCTCCACTGAAGCTTTCTTT.

The rearrangement joins TRBV5-1 to TRBJ2-5; 7 bases map to TRBD2. The CDR3 sequence is 17 residues long. Germline CDR1 is SGHRS and CDR2 is YFSETQ. V was pared by 2 bases and J by 0 bases, with 10 bases of the junction left unmatched. The CDR3 sequence: CASSFNPSGAYQETQYF. CDR3 DNA sequence: TGCGCCAGCAGCTTCAATCCTAGCGGCGCTTACCAAGAGACCCAGTACTTC.

This clone was counted a few times. The chain has TRBV5-1 and TRBJ2-5; no firm D call. With the DNA end fitting TRBJ2-7 better, the J assignment may be wrong. CDR1 is SGHRS and CDR2 is YFSETQ in the germline V gene. The CDR3 runs to 13 residues. CDR3 in amino acids: CASSLTDTYEQYF. The CDR3 DNA reads TGCGCCAGCAGCTTGACAGACACCTACGAGCAGTACTTC.

This chain connects TRBV6-5 to TRBJ2-1; possible D gene TRBD2, 6 bases. V dropped 2 bases and J dropped 6 bases, with 11 bases sitting between them. The CDR3 consists of 14 residues. The V gene's germline CDR1 is MNHEY and CDR2 SVGAGI. The CDR3 nucleotides are TGTGCCAGCAGTTACCGGACTACCAGCAATGAGCAGTTCTTC. Protein sequence: CASSYRTTSNEQFF.

The chain employs TRBV7-6 and TRBJ1-4, with 8 nucleotides matching TRBD1. CDR3 length: 17 amino acids. The germline CDR1 and CDR2 sequences are SGHVS and FNYEAQ. The V gene end was trimmed by 3 bases and the J gene end by 11 bases; junction bases not matched to a gene: 17. Here the CDR3 DNA reads TGTGCCAGCAGCTTGGAAAGTTCCGGGACAGGTCGTCAGAAACTGTTTTTT. It encodes CASSLESSGTGRQKLFF.